This T cell receptor (beta chain) was sequenced during a study of control samples from healthy donors and cancer patients. The CDR3 covers 15 residues. V was clipped by 2 bases and J by 5 bases; unmatched bases: 6. The germline CDR1 and CDR2 sequences are MNHEY and SVGEGT. The table came from immunoSEQ multiplex PCR; TCRdb's copy has only in-frame clones and leaves some out. The sample lists 150,000 to 200,000 clones, 70% to 90% occurring once. This clone was picked up one time. The chain carries TRBV6-2 or TRBV6-3 and TRBJ2-3; 8 positions match TRBD1. The origin of this receptor is a man in his late teens or twenties in good health. Sequences were obtained from blood. CDR3 sequence reads: CASSYQITGGDTQYF. DNA for the CDR3: TGTGCCAGCAGTTACCAGATTACAGGGGGAGATACGCAGTATTTT.